The rows below give T cell receptor beta chains drawn from one sample of a study of beta chain features in type 1 diabetes. Produced via immunoSEQ multiplex PCR; TCRdb's table is partial and in-frame only. Among 250,000 to 300,000 clones, 8% were seen once, and the ten largest hold roughly 0.94%. The source material was central memory CD4+ T cells from blood. The origin of the receptors is a young woman in good health. Both conserved end residues are part of each CDR3. D genes are given only for firm matches. Expanded clones get a size class; other rows say once, few or many, or leave the size out.

TRBJ1-6,-,TRBV7-3,few,CASSRGGDSPLHF,TGTGCCAGCAGCCGAGGGGGGGACTCACCCCTCCACTTT
TRBJ1-1,-,TRBV6-5,few,CASSTPSEAFF,TGTGCCAGCAGTACACCTTCTGAAGCTTTCTTT
TRBJ1-2,-,TRBV29-1,few,CSVDGAYGYTF,TGCAGCGTTGATGGTGCCTATGGCTACACCTTC
TRBJ1-2,-,TRBV28,-,CASTPTVANYGYTF,TGTGCCAGCACCCCGACAGTAGCTAACTATGGCTACACCTTC
TRBJ1-2,-,TRBV5-1,-,CASSPDGPRGYTF,TGCGCCAGCAGCCCTGACGGACCTCGGGGCTACACCTTC
TRBJ2-5,-,TRBV11-2,few,CASSLSLVETQYF,TGTGCCAGCAGCTTATCGCTCGTTGAGACCCAGTACTTC
TRBJ2-7,-,TRBV7-6,-,CASSPPLVSEQYF,TGTGCCAGCAGCCCCCCCCTTGTGTCCGAGCAGTACTTC
TRBJ1-2,-,TRBV4-1,-,CASSQGQTQDTYGYTF,TGCGCCAGCAGCCAAGGTCAAACACAGGATACCTATGGCTACACCTTC
TRBJ2-1,-,TRBV4-2,many,CASSPTITGNREQFF,TGTGCCAGCAGTCCAACCATAACGGGAAATCGCGAGCAGTTCTTC
TRBJ2-5,TRBD2,TRBV4-3,-,CASSPGLAGELNQETQYF,TGCGCCAGCAGCCCAGGACTAGCGGGAGAGCTAAACCAAGAGACCCAGTACTTC
TRBJ1-1,-,TRBV20-1,-,CSARAGGEAFF,TGCAGTGCTCGGGCGGGAGGTGAAGCTTTCTTT
TRBJ2-2,-,TRBV27,-,CASTRDTTNTGELFF,TGTGCCAGCACCCGGGATACCACCAACACCGGGGAGCTGTTTTTT
TRBJ1-5,-,TRBV29-1,few,CSVKGQFNQPQHF,TGCAGCGTCAAAGGTCAGTTCAATCAGCCCCAGCATTTT
TRBJ1-6,-,TRBV9,-,CASSARQWEENSPLHF,TGTGCCAGCAGCGCCCGACAGTGGGAAGAGAATTCACCCCTCCACTTT
TRBJ1-1,TRBD1,TRBV7-2,-,CASSSRPGQGNEAFF,TGTGCCAGCAGCTCGCGCCCGGGACAGGGAAATGAAGCTTTCTTT
TRBJ2-1,TRBD1,TRBV14,many,CASSNRGRHEQFF,TGTGCCAGCAGCAACAGGGGTCGGCATGAGCAGTTCTTC
TRBJ2-3,-,TRBV29-1,many,CSVRTVHNTQYF,TGCAGCGTAAGGACAGTTCATAATACGCAGTATTTT
TRBJ2-3,TRBD2,TRBV4-2,many,CASSQRAGENTDTQYF,TGTGCCAGCAGCCAACGAGCGGGGGAGAACACAGATACGCAGTATTTT
TRBJ1-4,-,TRBV5-4,many,CASSTSMSEKLFF,TGTGCCAGCAGCACCTCGATGAGTGAAAAACTGTTTTTT
TRBJ2-3,TRBD1,TRBV7-9,-,CASSPDRFTDTQYF,TGTGCCAGCAGCCCGGACAGGTTCACAGATACGCAGTATTTT
TRBJ2-3,TRBD1,TRBV7-9,few,CASSSTGTGGRRDTQYF,TGTGCCAGCAGCTCGACCGGGACAGGGGGCCGAAGGGATACGCAGTATTTT
TRBJ2-3,TRBD1,TRBV4-1,few,CASSHRTGTLNTQYF,TGCGCCAGCAGCCATAGGACAGGGACATTGAATACGCAGTATTTT
TRBJ2-1,-,TRBV7-2,few,CASRGGGSRHNEQFF,TGTGCCAGCAGGGGAGGGGGGTCGCGGCACAATGAGCAGTTCTTC
TRBJ2-7,-,TRBV7-9,many,CASSRTSSEQYF,TGTGCCAGCAGCCGAACCTCTTCCGAGCAGTACTTC
TRBJ1-6,TRBD1,TRBV5-6,many,CASTYGQGNSPLHF,TGTGCCAGCACCTACGGACAGGGGAATTCACCCCTCCACTTT
TRBJ2-1,TRBD1,TRBV6-5,-,CASSFTGGSYNEQFF,TGTGCCAGCAGCTTTACAGGGGGCTCCTACAATGAGCAGTTCTTC
TRBJ2-1,TRBD2,TRBV10-3,many,CAISESGGRASFF,TGTGCCATCAGTGAGTCGGGCGGGAGGGCATCGTTCTTC
TRBJ2-7,TRBD2,TRBV10-3,few,CAISAASGRSRSYEQYF,TGTGCCATCAGTGCGGCTAGCGGGAGATCCAGGTCCTACGAGCAGTACTTC
TRBJ2-1,-,TRBV7-2,few,CASSLAPFNEQFF,TGTGCCAGCAGCTTAGCACCCTTCAATGAGCAGTTCTTC
TRBJ1-1,-,TRBV7-8,few,CASSSRGPGGAPEAFF,TGTGCCAGCAGCTCGAGGGGACCCGGAGGGGCCCCTGAAGCTTTCTTT
TRBJ2-1,TRBD1,TRBV5-4,-,CASSTRQGDYNEQFF,TGTGCCAGCAGCACTAGACAGGGTGACTACAATGAGCAGTTCTTC
TRBJ2-5,TRBD1,TRBV6-6,-,CASSPPDRGETQYF,TGTGCCAGCAGTCCTCCGGACAGGGGGGAGACCCAGTACTTC
TRBJ2-3,-,TRBV7-2,few,CASSLQPGGATDTQYF,TGTGCCAGCAGCTTACAGCCTGGGGGGGCCACAGATACGCAGTATTTT
TRBJ1-1,-,TRBV14,many,CASRPVREGTEAFF,TGTGCCAGCAGACCTGTTAGGGAGGGCACTGAAGCTTTCTTT